The 11 T cell receptor beta chains below were found in one sample sequenced in a study of T cells in Graves' hyperthyroidism and ophthalmopathy. The source material, RNA transcripts, was used to amplify TCR beta CDR3 regions. Carried out on the TCR CDR3, a first-round RT-PCR used the HTBI primer set. TCRdb called the multiplex PCR reads again in MiXCR, with one record for every CDR3 protein. The table shows about 480,000 distinct CDR3 sequences, with 20% to 25% occurring only once. The sequenced sample was blood. These receptors were obtained from a woman between 65 and 79 years old with Graves' ophthalmopathy.

This clonotype was recorded at least ten times. Here the CDR3 DNA reads TGTGCCAGCAGTTCCGACAGGGGGACCCAGTACTTC. It codes for CASSSDRGTQYF. The gene calls are TRBV12-3 or TRBV12-4 and TRBJ2-5; 8 bases map to TRBD1. The ends lost 4 bases at V and 7 bases at J; junction bases unmatched: 2. CDR3 length: 12 amino acids.

This sequence joins TRBV13 and TRBJ1-2, with 8 bases identical to TRBD1. Germline CDR1 PRHDT, CDR2 FYEKMQ (reference sequence). V lost 4 bases and J lost 8; bases outside the gene matches: 21. This CDR3 is 18 amino acids long. CDR3 nucleotides: TGTGCCAGCAGCTCAAAGGATAGATCGGACAGGGATGGGGGCGGCTACACCTTC. It codes for CASSSKDRSDRDGGGYTF.

The table lists this clonotype with a few counts. The V gene is TRBV15, the J gene TRBJ1-2, with D possibly TRBD1 on 5 matching bases. Germline loops: CDR1 LNHNV, CDR2 YYDKDF (reference sequence). Trimming stripped 0 bases from V and 8 bases from J, with 13 bases between. This CDR3 is 14 amino acids long. The CDR3 protein is CATSRDVEGRGYTF. The CDR3 DNA reads TGTGCCACCAGCAGAGATGTTGAGGGGCGCGGCTACACCTTC.

This clonotype turned up a few times. The V and J genes are TRBV18 and TRBJ2-1, with 10 bases that match TRBD1. The CDR3 covers 15 residues. V shed 5 bases, J shed 3 bases, and the junction held 4 bases outside the gene matches. Germline V gene sequence: CDR1 KGHSH, CDR2 LQKENI. CDR3 sequence reads: CASSETGGYYNEQFF. The CDR3 DNA is TGTGCCAGCTCAGAGACAGGGGGCTACTACAATGAGCAGTTCTTC.

The genes are TRBV25-1 and TRBJ2-3, with no clear D. V shed 6 bases and J shed 5 bases, with 12 bases lying between them. The CDR3 totals 13 residues. Looked up from germline, CDR1 is MGHDK and CDR2 is SYGVNS. CDR3 in DNA: TGTGCCAGCAGGGCCACCCGGGTAGATACGCAGTATTTT. Protein: CASRATRVDTQYF.

In its sample, this clonotype was seen a few times. The rearrangement links TRBV6-2 or TRBV6-3 to TRBJ1-4; D remains unclear. The CDR3 covers 16 residues. V lost 2 bases and J lost 4, with 14 bases in between. Germline CDR1 is MNHEY and CDR2 is SVGEGT. This CDR3 reads CASSYRQTSRNEKLFF. The CDR3 nucleotides read TGTGCCAGCAGTTACCGGCAGACCAGCCGTAATGAAAAACTGTTTTTT.

This clonotype was detected a few times. This rearrangement joins TRBV12-5 to TRBJ2-7, with TRBD2 matching 16 bases. The length of the CDR3 is 18 residues. CDR1 and CDR2 (germline): LGHNT, FRNRAP. V shed 2 bases and J 9 bases; nucleotides not matched to a gene: 13. The CDR3 reads CASGLSRGLAGGRLGQYF. CDR3 sequence (DNA): TGTGCTAGTGGTTTGTCTAGGGGACTAGCGGGAGGGCGTCTGGGGCAGTACTTC.

This clonotype was recorded a few times. The J gene is TRBJ1-1, the V gene TRBV12-5; D may be TRBD1 (5 bases). Looked up from germline, CDR1 is LGHNT and CDR2 is FRNRAP. V dropped 7 bases and J dropped 2 bases, with 11 bases sitting between them. CDR3 length: 13 residues. The CDR3 region is CASVRGGNTEAFF. For the CDR3, the DNA is TGTGCTAGTGTCCGGGGGGGAAACACTGAAGCTTTCTTT.

This clonotype was seen many times. The chain joins TRBV28 to TRBJ1-5; 10 bases align to TRBD1. Per the germline V gene, CDR1 is MDHEN and CDR2 is SYDVKM. V lost 7 bases to trimming and J lost 0 bases; unmatched junction nucleotides: 12. The CDR3 runs 18 residues. This CDR3 reads CASTPAGQGLYSNQPQHF. The CDR3 DNA sequence: TGTGCCAGCACCCCGGCGGGACAGGGGCTATATAGCAATCAGCCCCAGCATTTT.

In its sample, this clonotype was seen many times. This rearrangement joins TRBV7-2 to TRBJ2-7; TRBD2 matches at 8 bases. The ends lost 1 base at V and 7 bases at J; junction bases unmatched: 9. CDR1 and CDR2 (germline): SGHTA, FQGNSA. The CDR3 runs 15 residues. CDR3 nucleotide sequence: TGTGCCAGCAGCTTAGGCGGACTAGCCGGCGGTGAGCAGTACTTC. Its protein is CASSLGGLAGGEQYF. The full variable domain, in which reference TRBV7-2 and TRBJ2-7 provide the parts outside the CDR3, is GAGVSQSPSNKVTEKGKDVELRCDPISGHTALYWYRQSLGQGLEFLIYFQGNSAPDKSGLPSDRFSAERTGGSVSTLTIQRTQQEDSAVYLCASSLGGLAGGEQYFGPGTRLTVT.

This clonotype was found many times. The chain is built from TRBV2 and TRBJ2-2; tentatively, D is TRBD1 (6 bases). The V end was cut by 6 bases, the J end by 1 base, with 9 bases between. The germline V gene encodes CDR1 SNHLY and CDR2 FYNNEI. The length of the CDR3 is 14 residues. The CDR3, as DNA: TGTGCCAGCAGAGGACAGTTGAACACCGGGGAGCTGTTTTTT. Amino acid sequence: CASRGQLNTGELFF.